This TCR beta chain was sequenced during a study of shared clonotypes between healthy human individuals. Here immunoSEQ multiplex PCR was the method, and the copy in TCRdb shows in-frame clones only, minus some. This sample has about 340,000 clones, with around 79% found just once. All donors were healthy HIV-negative adults lacking recent acute infections or vaccinations. The clonotype originates from a man between 25 and 39 years old in good health. The sequenced sample was memory CD4+ T cells sorted from blood. Subset of the sample: CD45RA-negative fraction.

The CDR3 DNA follows: TGTGCCAGCAGCTTTGGTAGACTAGCGGCTTTAGATACGCAGTATTTT. This sequence encodes CASSFGRLAALDTQYF. The rearrangement joins TRBV7-9 to TRBJ2-3, with TRBD2 matching over 9 bases. Germline-derived CDR1 and CDR2 are SEHNR and FQNEAQ (reference sequence). Unmatched junction bases numbered 9, after V lost 3 bases and J lost 5 bases. This CDR3 is built from 16 residues.